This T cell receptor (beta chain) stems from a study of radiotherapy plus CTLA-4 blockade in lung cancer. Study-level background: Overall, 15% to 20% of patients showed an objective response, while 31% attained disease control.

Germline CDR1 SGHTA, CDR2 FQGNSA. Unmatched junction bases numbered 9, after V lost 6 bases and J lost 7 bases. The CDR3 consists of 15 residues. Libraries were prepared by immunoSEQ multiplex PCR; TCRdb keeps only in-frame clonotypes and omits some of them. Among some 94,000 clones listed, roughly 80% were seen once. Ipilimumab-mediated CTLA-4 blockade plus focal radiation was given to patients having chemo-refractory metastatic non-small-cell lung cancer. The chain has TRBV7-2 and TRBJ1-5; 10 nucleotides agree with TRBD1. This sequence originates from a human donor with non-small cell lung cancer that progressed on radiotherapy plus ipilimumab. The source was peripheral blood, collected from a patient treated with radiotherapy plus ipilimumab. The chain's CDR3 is CASSLQATGGQPQHF. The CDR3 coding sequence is TGTGCCAGCAGTCTCCAAGCGACAGGGGGCCAGCCCCAGCATTTT.